This TCR beta chain is from a study of blood T cell repertoires in COVID-19. Across the study: Spain, Italy and the United States supplied samples that represented acute and convalescent COVID-19. PBMCs, B-cell-depleted T cells, or T cells provided the cDNA or gDNA that made up the material.

From germline, CDR1 is ENHRY and CDR2 SYGVKD. V was shortened by 6 bases and J by 0 bases, with 11 bases between the two germline ends. The CDR3 loop spans 14 amino acids. How the authors handled the data: From reference gene primer amplification, estimates of nucleated cell counts were derived. Sequencing used immunoSEQ multiplex PCR; TCRdb keeps in-frame clones, though not all of them. V and J calls and clone size are copied from that table; D and trimming were computed from the DNA. This table has 220,000 or so clones, approximately 91% appearing once. The gene calls are TRBV10-3 and TRBJ2-5, with D possibly matching TRBD2 (5 bases). This TCR came from a man in his 60s who had recovered from COVID-19. The sequenced sample was peripheral blood. The CDR3 region is CAISAPDYQETQYF. Written as DNA, the CDR3 is TGTGCCATCAGCGCCCCGGACTACCAAGAGACCCAGTACTTC.